This entry lists 6 T cell receptor beta chains sequenced from one sample in a study of shared clonotypes between healthy human individuals. TCRdb's table, derived via immunoSEQ multiplex PCR, lists solely in-frame clones and lacks some. Of 800,000 to 950,000 clones in the sample, about 97% were seen once. CD8 cells regarded as naive lacked CD45RO, were positively chosen for CCR7, and omitted terminally differentiated effector memory CD45RA+ cells. The sequenced sample was naive CD8+ T cells sorted from blood. These receptors were taken from a man under 40 in good health.

V is TRBV11-2 and J is TRBJ1-2, with D tentatively TRBD1 (6 bases). The CDR3 has 13 amino acids. V was pared by 3 bases and J by 7 bases, with 12 bases between. Germline V lookup: CDR1 SGHAT, CDR2 FQNNGV. CDR3 nucleotides: TGTGCCAGCAGCTTCGGGGGGCCGGGTGGCTACACCTTC. This encodes CASSFGGPGGYTF.

The chain carries TRBV27 and TRBJ1-2; 8 bases are a match to TRBD1. V shed 3 bases, J shed 4 bases, and the junction held 10 bases outside the gene matches. Germline values: CDR1 MNHEY, CDR2 SMNVEV (reference sequence). This CDR3 comprises 16 residues. The CDR3 nucleotides read TGTGCCAGCAGTTTCGGGGCAGGGGGCGCCAGCTATGGCTACACCTTC. Protein: CASSFGAGGASYGYTF.

The J gene is TRBJ2-7, the V gene TRBV5-1; D is unclear. The CDR3 loop spans 14 amino acids. Germline CDR1 SGHRS, CDR2 YFSETQ. Trimming took 4 bases from V and 0 from J, leaving 11 bases between them. CDR3 residues: CASSPDLYSYEQYF. Here the CDR3 DNA reads TGCGCCAGCAGCCCCGACCTCTACTCCTACGAGCAGTACTTC.

The chain recombines TRBV29-1 with TRBJ2-7; 8 bases map to TRBD2. The ends lost 6 bases at V and 3 bases at J; junction bases unmatched: 7. The CDR3 has 13 amino acids. Germline CDR1 reads SQVTM; CDR2 reads ANQGSEA. This CDR3 reads CSVILGTSYEQYF. For the CDR3, the DNA is TGCAGCGTAATCTTAGGGACTAGCTACGAGCAGTACTTC.

V is TRBV27 and J is TRBJ1-5; 9 bases fit TRBD1. V shed 2 bases, J shed 9 bases, and the junction held 8 bases outside the gene matches. This CDR3 has 15 amino acids. Germline V gene sequence: CDR1 MNHEY, CDR2 SMNVEV (reference sequence). The CDR3 reads CASSLGQGKHRPQHF. The CDR3 DNA follows: TGTGCCAGCAGTTTAGGACAGGGGAAACATCGGCCCCAGCATTTT.

The V and J genes are TRBV11-2 and TRBJ1-4; perhaps TRBD1 as D (5 bases). The CDR3 length is 17 residues. Germline CDR1 reads SGHAT; CDR2 reads FQNNGV. Trimming removed 2 bases from V and 1 base from J, with 14 bases in between. CDR3 loop: CASSLQGGIGTNEKLFF. The CDR3 bases are TGTGCCAGCAGCTTACAGGGAGGAATAGGAACTAATGAAAAACTGTTTTTT.